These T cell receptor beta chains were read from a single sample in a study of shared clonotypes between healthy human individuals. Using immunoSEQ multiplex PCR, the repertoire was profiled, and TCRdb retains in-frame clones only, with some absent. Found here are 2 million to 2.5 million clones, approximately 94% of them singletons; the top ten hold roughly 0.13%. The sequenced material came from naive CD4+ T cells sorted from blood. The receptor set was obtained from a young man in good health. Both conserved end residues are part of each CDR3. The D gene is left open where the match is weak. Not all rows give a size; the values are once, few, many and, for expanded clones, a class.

DNA: TGTGCCAGCAGTGAAGTTCGAGGGTACACCGGGGAGCTGTTTTTT
CDR3: CASSEVRGYTGELFF
D: .
J: TRBJ2-2
length: 15
V: TRBV6-1
size: once

DNA: TGTGCCAGCAGTATCCGCCTGTCCTCGGTTGAAGCTTTCTTT
CDR3: CASSIRLSSVEAFF
D: .
J: TRBJ1-1
length: 14
V: TRBV5-8
size: .

DNA: TGTGCCAGCAGTGGGGGACAGGGACCTTACAATGAGCAGTTCTTC
CDR3: CASSGGQGPYNEQFF
D: TRBD1
J: TRBJ2-1
length: 15
V: TRBV6-1
size: .

DNA: TGTGCCAGCTCACCTGGGAACCTCTACGAGCAGTACTTC
CDR3: CASSPGNLYEQYF
D: .
J: TRBJ2-7
length: 13
V: TRBV18
size: .

DNA: TGTGCCAGCAGCTTGCACAGGATTAACTATGGCTACACCTTC
CDR3: CASSLHRINYGYTF
D: .
J: TRBJ1-2
length: 14
V: TRBV5-5
size: .

DNA: TGTGCCAGCAGTTACCGCCACGAGCAGTACTTC
CDR3: CASSYRHEQYF
D: .
J: TRBJ2-7
length: 11
V: TRBV6-5
size: few

DNA: TGTGCCAGCAGTAACGGTCTCCAAGAGACCCAGTACTTC
CDR3: CASSNGLQETQYF
D: .
J: TRBJ2-5
length: 13
V: TRBV2
size: .

DNA: TGTGCCAGCAGTTCACCCGGGACAGGGTGGAATCAGCCCCAGCATTTT
CDR3: CASSSPGTGWNQPQHF
D: TRBD1
J: TRBJ1-5
length: 16
V: TRBV28
size: .

DNA: TGTGCCAGCTCAGAAGGCGACTACGAGCAGTACTTC
CDR3: CASSEGDYEQYF
D: .
J: TRBJ2-7
length: 12
V: TRBV6-5
size: once

DNA: TGCGCCAGCAGCTTGGGGACAAACACAGATACGCAGTATTTT
CDR3: CASSLGTNTDTQYF
D: .
J: TRBJ2-3
length: 14
V: TRBV5-1
size: .

DNA: TGTGCCAGCAGCCTATTCTATGGCAGTTCCTACGAGCAGTACTTC
CDR3: CASSLFYGSSYEQYF
D: .
J: TRBJ2-7
length: 15
V: TRBV7-2
size: .

DNA: TGCGCCAGCACCACAGGGTATGACGAGCAGTACTTC
CDR3: CASTTGYDEQYF
D: .
J: TRBJ2-7
length: 12
V: TRBV10-2
size: .

DNA: TGTGCCAGCAGTTACTCGCTGGGACACACTGAAGCTTTCTTT
CDR3: CASSYSLGHTEAFF
D: .
J: TRBJ1-1
length: 14
V: TRBV6-5
size: .

DNA: TGTGCCAGCAGGCGGGACAGCGGGGGTGCTTCACCCCTCCACTTT
CDR3: CASRRDSGGASPLHF
D: TRBD1
J: TRBJ1-6
length: 15
V: TRBV27
size: few

DNA: TGTGCCAGCAGCGTAGGGGGAGTTGGAGAGACCCAGTACTTC
CDR3: CASSVGGVGETQYF
D: .
J: TRBJ2-5
length: 14
V: TRBV9
size: .

DNA: TGTGCCAGCTCACCGGGACTTCAAGAGACCCAGTACTTC
CDR3: CASSPGLQETQYF
D: .
J: TRBJ2-5
length: 13
V: TRBV18
size: few

DNA: TGCGCCAGCAGTGAGTGGAAGGGACTAGCGGGAGCTGTGCGCACCTACGAGCAGTACTTC
CDR3: CASSEWKGLAGAVRTYEQYF
D: TRBD2
J: TRBJ2-7
length: 20
V: TRBV10-2
size: .

DNA: TGTGCCAGCAGATTAGCGGGAGCGGGGACAGATACGCAGTATTTT
CDR3: CASRLAGAGTDTQYF
D: TRBD2
J: TRBJ2-3
length: 15
V: TRBV7-2
size: .

DNA: TGCGCCAGCAGCTTGGCGGGGACAGGGGGAAGCTACGAGCAGTACTTC
CDR3: CASSLAGTGGSYEQYF
D: TRBD1
J: TRBJ2-7
length: 16
V: TRBV5-1
size: .

DNA: TGTGCTAGCAGCTTAGGGCAGGGGGCGTCAGATACGCAGTATTTT
CDR3: CASSLGQGASDTQYF
D: TRBD1
J: TRBJ2-3
length: 15
V: TRBV7-7
size: .

DNA: TGTGCCATCAGTGAGGGGCGGGGAACCGGGGAGCTGTTTTTT
CDR3: CAISEGRGTGELFF
D: .
J: TRBJ2-2
length: 14
V: TRBV10-3
size: .

DNA: TGCGCCAGCAGCCCTTTGGGCCTAGCGGGAAGAGTAGGGACCTACAATGAGCAGTTCTTC
CDR3: CASSPLGLAGRVGTYNEQFF
D: TRBD2
J: TRBJ2-1
length: 20
V: TRBV4-1
size: .

DNA: TGTGCCAGCAGCCGAGGGGCCGACTGGGCCGGGGAGCTGTTTTTT
CDR3: CASSRGADWAGELFF
D: .
J: TRBJ2-2
length: 15
V: TRBV13
size: .

DNA: TGTGCCTGGAGTCCCGCCCGAAACACCATATATTTT
CDR3: CAWSPARNTIYF
D: .
J: TRBJ1-3
length: 12
V: TRBV30
size: .

DNA: TGCGCCAGCAGCTACACGGACCCGCTGATCGGCTACACCTTC
CDR3: CASSYTDPLIGYTF
D: .
J: TRBJ1-2
length: 14
V: TRBV5-1
size: .

DNA: TGCGCCAGCAGCTTGTCCCTAGCGGGAGGCTACAATGAGCAGTTCTTC
CDR3: CASSLSLAGGYNEQFF
D: TRBD2
J: TRBJ2-1
length: 16
V: TRBV5-1
size: .

DNA: TGTGCCAGCAGTCTGGGGACAGTTAGCAATCAGCCCCAGCATTTT
CDR3: CASSLGTVSNQPQHF
D: TRBD1
J: TRBJ1-5
length: 15
V: TRBV27
size: .

DNA: TGCGCCAGCAGCCGGACGGGACTAGCGGTTTCCTACGAGCAGTACTTC
CDR3: CASSRTGLAVSYEQYF
D: TRBD2
J: TRBJ2-7
length: 16
V: TRBV5-1
size: .

DNA: TGCACCAGCAGCCGGATCGGACAGTGGAGGAGCAATCAGCCCCAGCATTTT
CDR3: CTSSRIGQWRSNQPQHF
D: .
J: TRBJ1-5
length: 17
V: TRBV1
size: .

DNA: TGTGCCAGTTGGGACAGGGATTCCTATGGCTACACCTTC
CDR3: CASWDRDSYGYTF
D: TRBD1
J: TRBJ1-2
length: 13
V: TRBV19
size: .

DNA: TGTGCCAGCAGCTTAGGCCAGATAAACTCTGGAAACACCATATATTTT
CDR3: CASSLGQINSGNTIYF
D: .
J: TRBJ1-3
length: 16
V: TRBV7-2
size: .

DNA: TGTGCCAGTAGGGCGACAGGGGGCGATGGGACCCAGTACTTC
CDR3: CASRATGGDGTQYF
D: TRBD1
J: TRBJ2-5
length: 14
V: TRBV19
size: once

DNA: TGTGCCAGCAGCCCACCCCCAGTTGCCCCCTACAATGAGCAGTTCTTC
CDR3: CASSPPPVAPYNEQFF
D: .
J: TRBJ2-1
length: 16
V: TRBV9
size: .

DNA: TGTGCCAGCAGCCCTGGGTCCGGATCCTACGAGCAGTACTTC
CDR3: CASSPGSGSYEQYF
D: .
J: TRBJ2-7
length: 14
V: TRBV11-2
size: .

DNA: TGTGCCAGCAGCTTAGAGGGACTAGCGGGAGGAGGGCCTTACACAGATACGCAGTATTTT
CDR3: CASSLEGLAGGGPYTDTQYF
D: TRBD2
J: TRBJ2-3
length: 20
V: TRBV7-8
size: .

DNA: TGTGCCAGTAGCCGACAGGTAAGCCAGCCCCAGCATTTT
CDR3: CASSRQVSQPQHF
D: .
J: TRBJ1-5
length: 13
V: TRBV19
size: .

DNA: TGTGCCTGGAGTCCAAGTGCGAACACTGAAGCTTTCTTT
CDR3: CAWSPSANTEAFF
D: .
J: TRBJ1-1
length: 13
V: TRBV30
size: .

DNA: TGTGCCTGGAGTGTAGGGACAGGGTACTACAATGAGCAGTTCTTC
CDR3: CAWSVGTGYYNEQFF
D: TRBD1
J: TRBJ2-1
length: 15
V: TRBV30
size: .

DNA: TGCAGCGTTAGCGGGGTCTCCAAGGCTAGCACAGATACGCAGTATTTT
CDR3: CSVSGVSKASTDTQYF
D: TRBD2
J: TRBJ2-3
length: 16
V: TRBV29-1
size: .

DNA: TGTGCCAGCAGTTACGGGACAGGTGGTTTGAATACGCAGTATTTT
CDR3: CASSYGTGGLNTQYF
D: TRBD1
J: TRBJ2-3
length: 15
V: TRBV6-5
size: .

DNA: TGTGCCAGCAGGACTAGTCCTGCCTACGAGCAGTACTTC
CDR3: CASRTSPAYEQYF
D: .
J: TRBJ2-7
length: 13
V: TRBV6-1
size: .

DNA: TGTGCCAGCAGTTTATCCAGGGTTGAGACCCAGTACTTC
CDR3: CASSLSRVETQYF
D: .
J: TRBJ2-5
length: 13
V: TRBV27
size: .

DNA: TGTGCCAGCAGCTTGGTTAGGGGCACAGAGACCCAGTACTTC
CDR3: CASSLVRGTETQYF
D: .
J: TRBJ2-5
length: 14
V: TRBV5-6
size: .

DNA: TGTGCCTGGAGTGTACTCAGCGGGAGGGCCTACGAGCAGTACTTC
CDR3: CAWSVLSGRAYEQYF
D: TRBD2
J: TRBJ2-7
length: 15
V: TRBV30
size: .

DNA: TGTGCCAGCAGGGGACAGGGGGCAAATACGCAGTATTTT
CDR3: CASRGQGANTQYF
D: TRBD1
J: TRBJ2-3
length: 13
V: TRBV6-6
size: .

DNA: TGTGCCAGCAGCTCGGGACAGAACTATGGCTACACCTTC
CDR3: CASSSGQNYGYTF
D: TRBD1
J: TRBJ1-2
length: 13
V: TRBV11-2
size: .

DNA: TGTGCCAGCAGCCAGTTAGAGACCCAGTACTTC
CDR3: CASSQLETQYF
D: .
J: TRBJ2-5
length: 11
V: TRBV7-9
size: once

DNA: TGTGCCAGCAGCTTGGGGCTAGCGGGGGTGACCGGGGAGCTGTTTTTT
CDR3: CASSLGLAGVTGELFF
D: TRBD2
J: TRBJ2-2
length: 16
V: TRBV5-4
size: .

DNA: TGCGCCAGCAGCCAAGATCCTCAGGGGGCCTACAATGAGCAGTTCTTC
CDR3: CASSQDPQGAYNEQFF
D: TRBD1
J: TRBJ2-1
length: 16
V: TRBV4-1
size: once

DNA: TGCGCCAGCAGCCTCCTAATAGGGGGAGGCCCCTACAATGAGCAGTTCTTC
CDR3: CASSLLIGGGPYNEQFF
D: .
J: TRBJ2-1
length: 17
V: TRBV4-1
size: .

DNA: TGTGCCAGCAGCTTGGGAAAGGGGGAGAAGAATGAGCAGTTCTTC
CDR3: CASSLGKGEKNEQFF
D: .
J: TRBJ2-1
length: 15
V: TRBV5-6
size: .

DNA: TGTGCCTTCAATACCGGGCTCTCTGGAAACACCATATATTTT
CDR3: CAFNTGLSGNTIYF
D: .
J: TRBJ1-3
length: 14
V: TRBV30
size: .

DNA: TGTGCCAGCAGCGTAGACGGGGGGATAGGTCAGCCCCAGCATTTT
CDR3: CASSVDGGIGQPQHF
D: .
J: TRBJ1-5
length: 15
V: TRBV9
size: .